The next 27 T cell receptor beta chains were all read from a single sample in a study of regulatory T cells in long-lasting Graves disease. The time point was: newly diagnosed GD, antithyroid drugs for less than 3 months. PBMC RNA served as the TCR library source. Arm-PCR of CDR3 regions and iRepertoire HTBI primers were the basis on which TCR beta libraries were built. TCRdb analysed the multiplex PCR reads with MiXCR anew, one entry per CDR3 protein. Among about 400,000 distinct CDR3 sequences listed, approximately 15% were seen once. These data were likewise used in another study, on T cells in Graves' hyperthyroidism and ophthalmopathy.

Sequencing was performed on peripheral blood mononuclear cells (PBMCs), taken at new diagnosis, from a patient treated with antithyroid drugs. Receptors originate from a woman in her thirties or forties with Graves disease.

Remarks on this clonotype: Just one base apart from a much larger clone, this may be a read error. The rearrangement links TRBV27 to TRBJ2-7; a possible D gene is TRBD2 (6 bases). CDR3 length equals 15 residues. Germline CDR1 reads MNHEY; CDR2 reads SMNVEV (reference sequence). The CDR3 here is CAGSFSGDGFDEQYF. The DNA for the CDR3 is TGTGCCGGCAGTTTCTCGGGGGATGGGTTCGACGAGCAGTACTTC.

The rearrangement joins TRBV28 to TRBJ2-1; unclear D gene. This CDR3 is 13 amino acids long. V was trimmed by 1 base and J by 6 bases, leaving 7 bases between them. Germline-derived CDR1 and CDR2 are MDHEN and SYDVKM. The CDR3 loop is CASSLSGFNEQFF. The DNA of the CDR3 is TGTGCCAGCAGTTTATCTGGGTTCAATGAGCAGTTCTTC.

This clonotype was recorded many times. The chain links TRBV12-3 or TRBV12-4 to TRBJ2-7, with unresolved D. The CDR3 sequence is 11 residues long. V gave up 2 bases and J gave up 5 bases, with 4 bases separating them. The chain's CDR3 is CASSLRDEQYF. CDR3 DNA sequence: TGTGCCAGCAGTTTACGGGACGAGCAGTACTTC.

This clonotype was detected ten times or more. V is TRBV12-3 or TRBV12-4 and J is TRBJ2-7; 9 bases are shared with TRBD2. There are 15 residues in the CDR3. Trimming removed 3 bases from V and 0 bases from J; junction bases left unmatched: 3. The CDR3: CASSFSREGSYEQYF. The CDR3 nucleotides read TGTGCCAGCAGTTTCTCGCGGGAGGGCTCCTACGAGCAGTACTTC.

This clonotype was found many times. The V call is TRBV9, the J call TRBJ2-2; D ambiguous. CDR3 length: 15 residues. V lost 6 bases, J lost 1 base, and 13 bases lay in between. Germline lookup yields CDR1 SGDLS and CDR2 YYNGEE. The CDR3 sequence: CASTPRAGNTGELFF. DNA for the CDR3: TGTGCCAGCACCCCCCGGGCAGGGAACACCGGGGAGCTGTTTTTT.

This clonotype has more than one count but fewer than ten. The genes are TRBV6-1 and TRBJ2-5; no reliable D call. The CDR3 runs to 14 residues. Germline V lookup: CDR1 MNHNS, CDR2 SASEGT. Trimming removed 5 bases from V and 0 bases from J, with 10 bases in between. The chain's CDR3 is CASSQDGYQETQYF. CDR3 nucleotide sequence: TGTGCCAGCAGTCAAGACGGCTACCAAGAGACCCAGTACTTC.

This clonotype was observed at least ten times. J is TRBJ1-2 and V is TRBV3-1; no firm D call. The CDR3 covers 15 residues. V gave up 0 bases and J gave up 0 bases, with 8 bases separating them. Germline V gene data show CDR1 as LGHDT and CDR2 as YNNKEL (reference sequence). Here the CDR3 DNA reads TGTGCCAGCAGCCAAGAATCGGAAACTAACTATGGCTACACCTTC. This encodes CASSQESETNYGYTF.

The sample holds a few counts of this clonotype. This sequence joins TRBV6-9 and TRBJ2-7; 9 bases map to TRBD2. The CDR3 extends over 16 amino acids. V shed 3 bases and J 2 bases; nucleotides not matched to a gene: 8. Germline V gene data show CDR1 as MNHGY and CDR2 as SVAAGI. The CDR3 is CASSYDPTSGPYEQYF. CDR3 bases: TGTGCCAGCAGTTACGATCCGACTAGCGGACCCTACGAGCAGTACTTC.

V and J are TRBV5-1 and TRBJ1-4; D might be TRBD1 (5 bases). The CDR3 sequence is 17 residues long. CDR1 and CDR2 from the germline V gene are SGHRS and YFSETQ. The ends were cut back, 4 bases at V and 8 bases at J, with 24 bases in the middle. CDR3 DNA: TGCGCCAGCAGCACGGGGCCCCCGGGACCTGGGGGGGAAAAACTGTTTTTT. It yields the protein CASSTGPPGPGGEKLFF.

Notes on this clonotype: This may be a read error, as it is one base from a much larger clone. V gene TRBV14 combines with J gene TRBJ2-1; possibly TRBD2 for D (6 bases). The germline V gene encodes CDR1 SGHDN and CDR2 FVKESK. CDR3 size: 16 residues. The CDR3, as DNA: TGTGCCAGCAGCTCCTCTAGCGCCCTCTCCTACAATAAGCAGTTCTTC. It is translated as CASSSSSALSYNKQFF.

This clonotype was recorded at least ten times. The genes are TRBV2 and TRBJ2-1; tentatively, D is TRBD2 (6 bases). The V end was cut by 6 bases, the J end by 8 bases, with 20 bases between. Germline V gene lookup returns CDR1 SNHLY and CDR2 FYNNEI. CDR3 length equals 15 residues. The CDR3 sequence is CASSGTREALDEQFF. The CDR3 region has the DNA TGTGCCAGCAGCGGTACAAGGGAGGCGCTCGATGAGCAGTTCTTC.

At least ten counts were recorded for this clonotype. The conserved phenylalanine or tryptophan normally closing the CDR3 is absent here, so this likely arose from a read error. The chain carries TRBV9 and TRBJ2-2; D might be TRBD2 (6 bases). The CDR3 totals 15 residues. The V gene lost 4 bases and the J gene lost 7 bases, with 17 bases spanning the gap. CDR1 and CDR2 from the germline V gene are SGDLS and YYNGEE. CDR3 residues: CASSPSGTHLGELFS. The CDR3 DNA follows: TGTGCCAGCAGCCCATCCGGGACTCACCTCGGGGAGCTGTTTTCT.

The table lists this clonotype with a few counts. The chain links TRBV12-3 or TRBV12-4 to TRBJ2-6; 8 positions match TRBD1. Trimming cost V 10 bases and J 0 bases; bases outside gene matches: 8. CDR3 size: 16 residues. The CDR3 loop is CAIKGQVVSGANVLTF. CDR3 nucleotide sequence: TGTGCCATCAAGGGACAGGTAGTCTCTGGGGCCAACGTCCTGACTTTC.

This clonotype was observed a handful of times. The genes are TRBV7-2 and TRBJ1-2; 8 positions match TRBD1. J gave up 2 bases and V 0 bases, and 5 bases lay outside the gene matches. The CDR3 loop spans 16 amino acids. The germline gives CDR1 SGHTA, CDR2 FQGNSA. This chain's CDR3 is CASSLARDRRNYGYTF. CDR3 coding DNA: TGTGCCAGCAGCTTAGCGCGGGACAGGAGAAACTATGGCTACACCTTC.

This clonotype appeared many times. V is TRBV27 and J is TRBJ2-1, with D unresolved. The V gene lost 3 bases and the J gene lost 6 bases, with 12 bases spanning the gap. Germline CDR1 reads MNHEY; CDR2 reads SMNVEV (reference sequence). This CDR3 has 14 residues. The CDR3 coding sequence is TGTGCCAGCAGTTTGGTGGCGGTAAGCAATGAGCAGTTCTTC. Translation gives CASSLVAVSNEQFF.

The chain joins TRBV20-1 to TRBJ2-5, with D possibly TRBD2 on 6 matching bases. Germline loops: CDR1 DFQATT, CDR2 SNEGSKA (reference sequence). Trimming took 5 bases from V and 0 from J, leaving 37 bases between them. There are 22 residues in the CDR3. The CDR3 spells CSASTGLSAISPSMSYQETQYF. The CDR3 bases are TGCAGTGCTTCGACGGGACTTAGCGCAATATCCCCAAGTATGAGCTACCAAGAGACCCAGTACTTC.

The chain uses TRBV5-1 and TRBJ2-5; 7 bases line up with TRBD2. With 3 bases clipped from V and 5 bases from J, the junction kept 7 bases outside the gene matches. Germline lookup yields CDR1 SGHRS and CDR2 YFSETQ. The CDR3 runs 14 residues. CDR3 nucleotides: TGCGCCAGCAGCTGGACCGGGGGGTCGGAGACCCAGTACTTC. As protein: CASSWTGGSETQYF.

This clonotype was observed a few times. The chain has TRBV28 and TRBJ2-1; D call uncertain. The germline gives CDR1 MDHEN, CDR2 SYDVKM. V was shortened by 2 bases and J by 6 bases, with 8 bases between the two germline ends. This CDR3 comprises 13 residues. This chain's CDR3 is CASSLPQINEQFF. The CDR3 nucleotides are TGTGCCAGCAGTTTACCCCAGATCAATGAGCAGTTCTTC.

This clonotype was recorded at least ten times. The chain is built from TRBV10-3 and TRBJ2-7; 10 positions agree with TRBD2. This CDR3 is built from 16 residues. J gave up 0 bases and V 8 bases, and 10 bases lay outside the gene matches. Germline CDR1 and CDR2: ENHRY and SYGVKD. CDR3 residues: CAIQEELAGYSYEQYF. CDR3 in DNA: TGTGCCATCCAGGAGGAACTAGCGGGGTACTCCTACGAGCAGTACTTC.

This clonotype was seen ten or more times. The gene calls are TRBV7-9 and TRBJ1-6, with D uncertain. The length of the CDR3 is 14 residues. V dropped 1 base and J dropped 4 bases, with 5 bases sitting between them. From germline, CDR1 is SEHNR and CDR2 FQNEAQ (reference sequence). Here the CDR3 reads CASSLGTYNSPLHF. The CDR3 DNA follows: TGTGCCAGCAGCTTAGGGACTTATAATTCACCCCTCCACTTT. The full variable domain, with the rest looked up from reference TRBV7-9 and TRBJ1-6, is DTGVSQNPRHKITKRGQNVTFRCDPISEHNRLYWYRQTLGQGPEFLTYFQNEAQLEKSRLLSDRFSAERPKGSFSTLEIQRTEQGDSAMYLCASSLGTYNSPLHFGNGTRLTVT.

Many counts were recorded for this clonotype. J is TRBJ2-1 and V is TRBV12-3 or TRBV12-4, with D uncertain. V lost 1 base to trimming and J lost 8 bases, with 6 bases between them. This CDR3 region has 12 residues. The CDR3 sequence: CASSLVADEQFF. The CDR3 DNA reads as TGTGCCAGCAGTTTAGTTGCGGATGAGCAGTTCTTC.

This clonotype was recorded at least ten times. This chain's CDR3 is CASSGRGLDEQFF. CDR3 in DNA: TGCGCCAGTAGCGGGAGGGGCTTGGATGAGCAGTTCTTC. The chain couples TRBV5-1 to TRBJ2-1; 11 bases are shared with TRBD2. Germline lookup yields CDR1 SGHRS and CDR2 YFSETQ. The V segment lost 8 bases and the J segment 8 bases; nucleotides outside the gene matches: 6. This CDR3 spans 13 amino acids.

This clonotype was seen at least ten times. The chain recombines TRBV2 with TRBJ1-5, with D uncertain. Per the germline V gene, CDR1 is SNHLY and CDR2 is FYNNEI. V shed 6 bases and J shed 4 bases, with 10 bases lying between them. CDR3 length: 13 amino acids. Here the CDR3 reads CASSAQWNQPQHF. DNA for the CDR3: TGTGCCAGCAGCGCTCAATGGAATCAGCCCCAGCATTTT.

At least ten counts were recorded for this clonotype. The rearrangement uses TRBV30 and TRBJ1-2, with D tentatively TRBD1 (6 bases). The V gene lost 0 bases and the J gene lost 6 bases, with 14 bases spanning the gap. This CDR3 has 14 amino acids. The germline CDR1 and CDR2 sequences are GTSNPN and SVGIG (reference sequence). CDR3 DNA: TGTGCCTGGAGTGTGGGTTGGGGGGCGAATGGCTACACCTTC. This sequence encodes CAWSVGWGANGYTF.

This clonotype was recorded at least ten times. The chain couples TRBV10-2 to TRBJ1-1; 7 bases line up with TRBD1. Germline V CDR1 and CDR2: WSHSY, SAAADI. With V trimmed by 6 bases and J by 7 bases, 11 bases remained unmatched. This CDR3 spans 14 amino acids. CDR3 DNA sequence: TGCGCCAGCAGAAGGGGGGACAGCGAGGTTGAAGCTTTCTTT. This translates into CASRRGDSEVEAFF.

The chain recombines TRBV11-3 with TRBJ2-1; 11 bases agree with TRBD2. The CDR3 consists of 15 residues. V dropped 5 bases and J dropped 4; count of bases not matched to a gene: 4. Germline CDR1 is SGHNT and CDR2 is YENEEA. CDR3 sequence: CASSTVAGGYNEQFF. DNA for the CDR3: TGTGCCAGCAGCACCGTAGCGGGAGGGTACAATGAGCAGTTCTTC.

About this clonotype: Since a much larger clone is just one base distant, this may be a read error. The chain couples TRBV6-2 or TRBV6-3 to TRBJ2-1; 13 positions match TRBD2. Germline CDR1 is MNHEY and CDR2 is SVGEGT. The CDR3 extends over 15 amino acids. This CDR3 is CASSPLGTSGNEEFF. DNA of the CDR3: TGTGCCAGCAGTCCTCTAGGGACTAGCGGGAATGAGGAGTTCTTC.